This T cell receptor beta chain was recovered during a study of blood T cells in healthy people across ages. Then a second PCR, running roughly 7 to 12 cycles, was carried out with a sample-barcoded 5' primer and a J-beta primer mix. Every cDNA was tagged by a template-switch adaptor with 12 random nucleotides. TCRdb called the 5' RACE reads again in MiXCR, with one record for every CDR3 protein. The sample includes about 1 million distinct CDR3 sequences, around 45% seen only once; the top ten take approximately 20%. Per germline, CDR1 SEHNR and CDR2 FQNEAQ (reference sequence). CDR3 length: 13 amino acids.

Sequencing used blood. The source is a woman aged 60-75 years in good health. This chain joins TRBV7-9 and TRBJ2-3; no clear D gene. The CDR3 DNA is TGTGCAAGCGAGTGGAAGGGCTCAGATACGCAGTATTTT. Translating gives CASEWKGSDTQYF.